The 30 T cell receptor beta chains below all came from one sample that was sequenced in a study of blood T cell repertoires in COVID-19. The table came from immunoSEQ multiplex PCR; TCRdb's copy has only in-frame clones and leaves some out. The table lists 90,000 to 120,000 clones, just over 90% of them singletons. Source material: peripheral blood. The receptors shown here come from a woman in her twenties or thirties with acute or convalescent COVID-19.

V usage is TRBV11-2 and J usage is TRBJ1-2, with D perhaps matching TRBD1 (5 bases). The CDR3 is 18 amino acids. With 2 bases removed from V and 3 bases from J, the gap between germline ends came to 22 bases. Per germline, CDR1 SGHAT and CDR2 FQNNGV. As DNA, the CDR3 is TGTGCCAGCAGCTTACTTTGGGCGGGGCCCCAGGGTGACTATGGCTACACCTTC. Translating gives CASSLLWAGPQGDYGYTF.

The chain is built from TRBV11-3 and TRBJ2-1; perhaps TRBD1 as D (6 bases). The CDR3 sequence is 14 residues long. Germline values: CDR1 SGHNT, CDR2 YENEEA. Trimming removed 5 bases from V and 2 bases from J, with 10 bases in between. CDR3 sequence reads: CASSPQGAYNEQFF. In nucleotides, the CDR3 is TGTGCCAGCAGCCCACAGGGTGCCTACAATGAGCAGTTCTTC.

This rearrangement joins TRBV19 to TRBJ1-3, with 9 bases that match TRBD1. The V and J ends lost 7 bases and 5 bases, in that order; junction bases with no gene match: 6. The CDR3 runs to 14 residues. Germline V gene sequence: CDR1 LNHDA, CDR2 SQIVND (reference sequence). The DNA of the CDR3 is TGTGCCAGTAACATAGGACAGGGGAGAAACACCATATATTTT. It encodes CASNIGQGRNTIYF.

The chain uses TRBV7-9 and TRBJ1-2; D remains unclear. The V gene lost 1 base and the J gene lost 6 bases, with 15 bases spanning the gap. The CDR3 has 15 residues. Germline V gene lookup returns CDR1 SEHNR and CDR2 FQNEAQ (reference sequence). CDR3 amino acids: CASSLGDRGLDGYTF. The DNA of the CDR3 is TGTGCCAGCAGCTTAGGCGACCGGGGATTGGATGGCTACACCTTC.

The chain is built from TRBV5-1 and TRBJ2-1; TRBD1 matches 9 bases. The CDR3 is 15 residues long. In germline, CDR1 is SGHRS, CDR2 YFSETQ. The V gene end was trimmed by 0 bases and the J gene end by 3 bases; junction bases not matched to a gene: 1. In nucleotides, the CDR3 is TGCGCCAGCAGCTTGGGACAGGGGGGCTACAATGAGCAGTTCTTC. Residues: CASSLGQGGYNEQFF.

The chain links TRBV5-4 to TRBJ1-4, with a possible D match to TRBD1 (5 bases). This CDR3 contains 15 residues. The germline V gene encodes CDR1 SGHNT and CDR2 YYREEE (reference sequence). Trimming took 0 bases from V and 5 from J, leaving 11 bases between them. CDR3 sequence reads: CASSLAAGRNEKLFF. The CDR3 region has the DNA TGTGCCAGCAGCTTGGCCGCAGGGAGGAATGAAAAACTGTTTTTT.

This clone was counted a single time. The chain combines TRBV4-3 with TRBJ2-2; D call uncertain. This CDR3 is 16 amino acids long. Trimming pared 0 bases from V and 6 bases from J, leaving 14 bases between. Germline V gene lookup returns CDR1 LGHNA and CDR2 YSLEER. For the CDR3, the DNA is TGCGCCAGCAGCCAAGAGGCTATTCGGGTGGCCGGGGAGCTGTTTTTT. It translates to CASSQEAIRVAGELFF.

The chain is built from TRBV7-2 and TRBJ1-3; weak D call: TRBD1 (6 bases). The CDR3 sequence is 13 residues long. Germline V gene data show CDR1 as SGHTA and CDR2 as FQGNSA. The germline V and J ends were trimmed by 6 bases and 4 bases, with 10 bases remaining between them. This CDR3 reads CASRLDSGNTIYF. CDR3 nucleotides: TGTGCCAGCAGATTGGACAGCGGAAACACCATATATTTT.

This chain links TRBV7-6 with TRBJ2-7; 9 bases map to TRBD2. V lost 2 bases to trimming and J lost 0 bases; unmatched junction nucleotides: 2. The CDR3 contains 15 residues. Germline assignment: CDR1 SGHVS and CDR2 FNYEAQ. DNA of the CDR3: TGTGCCAGCAGCTTAACTAGCGGGCCCTCCTACGAGCAGTACTTC. Encoded protein: CASSLTSGPSYEQYF.

The chain joins TRBV4-3 to TRBJ2-2, with 7 positions matching TRBD2. Germline CDR1 is LGHNA and CDR2 is YSLEER. Unmatched junction bases numbered 1, after V lost 4 bases and J lost 2 bases. The CDR3 loop spans 14 amino acids. DNA for the CDR3: TGCGCCAGCAGCCCTAGCGGTAACACCGGGGAGCTGTTTTTT. It encodes CASSPSGNTGELFF.

This clone was picked up one time. V usage is TRBV5-1 and J usage is TRBJ2-2; no reliable D call. V lost 4 bases and J lost 1, with 5 bases in between. Germline-derived CDR1 and CDR2 are SGHRS and YFSETQ. The CDR3 is 13 amino acids. CDR3 DNA sequence: TGCGCCAGCAGCGCGGAGAACACCGGGGAGCTGTTTTTT. Amino acids: CASSAENTGELFF.

The chain employs TRBV14 and TRBJ2-3, with D maybe TRBD2 (5 bases). CDR3 length: 14 amino acids. V lost 2 bases and J 9 bases, leaving 15 bases between the germline ends. Germline assignment: CDR1 SGHDN and CDR2 FVKESK. The CDR3 region is CASSQQLVLGTQYF. In nucleotides, the CDR3 is TGTGCCAGCAGCCAACAACTAGTCCTAGGGACGCAGTATTTT.

This chain connects TRBV7-3 to TRBJ2-1, with D perhaps matching TRBD1 (5 bases). CDR1 and CDR2 (germline): SGHTA, FQGTGA. V lost 5 bases to trimming and J lost 4 bases, with 18 bases between them. The CDR3 is 16 residues long. CDR3 DNA sequence: TGTGCCAGCAGCCCCCTCCCACAGGTACCATACAATGAGCAGTTCTTC. Translated, it gives CASSPLPQVPYNEQFF.

This chain uses TRBV12-3 or TRBV12-4 with TRBJ2-4, with 12 bases lining up with TRBD2. J gave up 11 bases and V 4 bases, and 3 bases lay outside the gene matches. The CDR3 consists of 13 residues. For the CDR3, the DNA is TGTGCCAGCAGTTCGACTAGCGGGAGCGTTCAGTACTTC. It codes for CASSSTSGSVQYF.

This chain uses TRBV11-2 with TRBJ2-2; D might be TRBD1 (5 bases). In germline, CDR1 is SGHAT, CDR2 FQNNGV. The V gene lost 3 bases and the J gene lost 1 base, with 6 bases spanning the gap. This CDR3 region has 14 residues. The CDR3 protein is CASSFGQNTGELFF. CDR3 DNA sequence: TGTGCCAGCAGCTTTGGACAGAACACCGGGGAGCTGTTTTTT.

A few counts support this clone. This chain links TRBV6-2 or TRBV6-3 with TRBJ1-3, with a weak D call TRBD1 (5 bases). Deletions cut 4 bases from V and 0 bases from J, with 10 bases between. The CDR3 runs to 15 residues. Germline V gene sequence: CDR1 MNHEY, CDR2 SVGEGT. The CDR3: CASSSGGFSGNTIYF. The CDR3 nucleotides are TGTGCCAGCAGTTCGGGGGGATTCTCTGGAAACACCATATATTTT.

The chain joins TRBV9 to TRBJ1-5; 8 positions match TRBD1. The V and J ends lost 4 bases and 7 bases, in that order; junction bases with no gene match: 4. This CDR3 spans 13 amino acids. CDR1 and CDR2 from the germline V gene are SGDLS and YYNGEE. CDR3 loop: CASSTGGEQPQHF. The CDR3 region has the DNA TGTGCCAGCAGCACAGGGGGGGAACAGCCCCAGCATTTT.

The rearrangement links TRBV24-1 to TRBJ2-3; unclear D gene. This CDR3 is 14 amino acids long. Germline V gene data show CDR1 as KGHDR and CDR2 as SFDVKD. V was shortened by 3 bases and J by 2 bases, with 8 bases between the two germline ends. This chain's CDR3 is CATSDALSTDTQYF. CDR3 nucleotides: TGTGCCACCAGTGATGCACTTTCCACAGATACGCAGTATTTT.

The gene calls are TRBV7-8 and TRBJ1-5; TRBD1 is a possible D gene (5 bases). The germline CDR1 and CDR2 sequences are SGHVS and FQNEAQ. V was pared by 0 bases and J by 3 bases, with 21 bases between. The CDR3 contains 19 residues. The CDR3 coding sequence is TGTGCCAGCAGCTTAGCCCACCTCCCGACAGCGAAGGACAATCAGCCCCAGCATTTT. It codes for CASSLAHLPTAKDNQPQHF.

The J gene is TRBJ2-7, the V gene TRBV6-6; D is perhaps TRBD2 (5 bases). V was trimmed by 5 bases and J by 2 bases, leaving 16 bases between them. The CDR3 totals 15 residues. CDR1 is MNHNY, CDR2 SVGAGI, per germline (reference sequence). Here the CDR3 reads CASSPDYQRTYEQYF. In DNA, the CDR3 is TGTGCCAGCAGTCCCGACTACCAGCGAACCTACGAGCAGTACTTC.

This chain joins TRBV5-6 and TRBJ1-6; D gene unclear. The CDR3 consists of 16 residues. Per germline, CDR1 SGHDT and CDR2 YYEEEE. Trimming took 5 bases from V and 7 from J, leaving 19 bases between them. The CDR3 spells CASRATGPSGNSPLHF. CDR3 nucleotide sequence: TGTGCCAGCAGAGCGACTGGACCCTCGGGAAATTCACCCCTCCACTTT.

This clone was counted between two and nine times. The chain combines TRBV14 with TRBJ2-7; 10 nucleotides line up with TRBD2. Germline loops: CDR1 SGHDN, CDR2 FVKESK. Unmatched junction bases numbered 6, after V lost 4 bases and J lost 3 bases. The CDR3 spans 15 residues. The CDR3, as DNA: TGTGCCAGCAGCCCGAGGACTAGCGGTTACTACGAGCAGTACTTC. Its translation is CASSPRTSGYYEQYF.

This chain joins TRBV18 and TRBJ1-6; D is uncertain. Trimming left V 3 bases short and J 10 bases short, with 13 bases between. CDR1 KGHSH and CDR2 LQKENI come from the germline V gene. CDR3 size: 14 residues. CDR3 coding DNA: TGTGCCAGCTCACCTGGGTCGGGGAACTCACCCCTCCACTTT. Translating it yields CASSPGSGNSPLHF.

This chain joins TRBV5-8 and TRBJ1-2, with D perhaps matching TRBD1 (5 bases). V lost 0 bases and J lost 8, with 14 bases in between. Germline V gives CDR1 SGHTS, CDR2 YDEGEE. CDR3 length equals 14 residues. For the CDR3, the DNA is TGTGCCAGCAGCTTGGTGGGGGGAGCAGGCGGCTACACCTTC. This sequence encodes CASSLVGGAGGYTF.

V and J are TRBV3-1 (or the pseudogene TRBV3-2) and TRBJ1-3; weak D call: TRBD1 (6 bases). Germline V gives CDR1 LGHDT, CDR2 YNNKEL (reference sequence). V dropped 0 bases and J dropped 6 bases, with 12 bases sitting between them. This CDR3 comprises 15 residues. The CDR3 sequence is CASSQERTAENTIYF. CDR3 bases: TGTGCCAGCAGCCAAGAAAGGACAGCCGAAAACACCATATATTTT.

The chain uses TRBV27 and TRBJ2-7; 9 nucleotides match TRBD1. The junction had 5 bases not matched to a gene; V was cut back by 3 bases and J by 5 bases. The CDR3 sequence is 14 residues long. Germline V gene sequence: CDR1 MNHEY, CDR2 SMNVEV (reference sequence). The CDR3 loop is CASSFGTGTNEQYF. CDR3 nucleotides: TGTGCCAGCAGTTTTGGGACAGGGACGAACGAGCAGTACTTC.

The CDR3 here is CASSQDVGAFTEAFF. CDR3 DNA sequence: TGTGCCAGCAGCCAAGATGTGGGGGCGTTCACTGAAGCTTTCTTT. The chain recombines TRBV3-1 (or the pseudogene TRBV3-2) with TRBJ1-1, with D perhaps matching TRBD1 (6 bases). This CDR3 is 15 amino acids long. Germline values: CDR1 LGHDT, CDR2 YNNKEL (reference sequence). The V gene lost 0 bases and the J gene lost 4 bases, with 12 bases spanning the gap.

This chain connects TRBV29-1 to TRBJ1-2, with D perhaps TRBD1 (5 bases). Germline assignment: CDR1 SQVTM and CDR2 ANQGSEA. This CDR3 spans 13 amino acids. V lost 4 bases, J lost 0 bases, and 9 bases lay in between. The CDR3 spells CSVVQVANYGYTF. The CDR3 nucleotides read TGCAGCGTTGTACAGGTAGCTAACTATGGCTACACCTTC.

The V gene is TRBV7-9, the J gene TRBJ2-7; 12 bases line up with TRBD2. CDR1 SEHNR and CDR2 FQNEAQ come from the germline V gene (reference sequence). The J segment lost 4 bases and the V segment lost 4 bases, leaving 8 bases of the junction unmatched. The CDR3 is made up of 16 amino acids. CDR3 sequence: CASSSVTSGGPYEQYF. For the CDR3, the DNA is TGTGCCAGCAGCTCAGTGACTAGCGGGGGCCCTTACGAGCAGTACTTC. Complete variable domain (other parts from reference TRBV7-9 and TRBJ2-7): DTGVSQNPRHKITKRGQNVTFRCDPISEHNRLYWYRQTLGQGPEFLTYFQNEAQLEKSRLLSDRFSAERPKGSFSTLEIQRTEQGDSAMYLCASSSVTSGGPYEQYFGPGTRLTVT.

The V gene is TRBV7-9, the J gene TRBJ2-1; D may be TRBD2 (7 bases). The ends were cut back, 8 bases at V and 6 bases at J, with 11 bases in the middle. Germline values: CDR1 SEHNR, CDR2 FQNEAQ (reference sequence). The length of the CDR3 is 12 residues. CDR3 nucleotide sequence: TGTGCCAGCTTAAGGGGGGGCAATGAGCAGTTCTTC. This translates into CASLRGGNEQFF.